Shown below are 3 T cell receptor beta chains from a single sample sequenced in a study of cytotoxic CD8 clonotypes in ibrutinib-treated CLL. Repertoires were generated with immunoSEQ multiplex PCR, while TCRdb's copy carries only in-frame clones and drops some. The repertoire holds 110,000 to 150,000 clones, with 70% to 80% as singletons. Sequencing used PBMCs, obtained after 12 months of ibrutinib treatment. The receptor set was obtained from a human donor with chronic lymphocytic leukemia.

This sequence joins TRBV2 and TRBJ2-2, with 9 bases matching TRBD1. The CDR3 runs 13 residues. The germline V gene encodes CDR1 SNHLY and CDR2 FYNNEI. V trimming: 9 bases; J trimming: 3 bases; junction bases outside the gene matches: 2. CDR3 in DNA: TGTGCCAGGAGACAGGGGGACACCGGGGAGCTGTTTTTT. It yields the protein CARRQGDTGELFF.

V usage is TRBV29-1 and J usage is TRBJ1-1; D unclear. Trimming left V 4 bases short and J 1 base short, with 13 bases between. The CDR3 totals 14 residues. The V gene's germline CDR1 is SQVTM and CDR2 ANQGSEA. The CDR3 region has the DNA TGCAGCGTTGTACGTGAGAGAGCGAACACTGAAGCTTTCTTT. This gives the protein CSVVRERANTEAFF.

The chain recombines TRBV4-2 with TRBJ2-7; 9 bases map to TRBD2. The V gene's germline CDR1 is LGHNA and CDR2 YNFKEQ. V trimming: 0 bases; J trimming: 4 bases; junction bases outside the gene matches: 7. CDR3 length equals 16 residues. CDR3 residues: CASSQEAISGSYEQYF. CDR3 nucleotide sequence: TGTGCCAGCAGCCAAGAGGCGATTAGCGGGAGTTACGAGCAGTACTTC.